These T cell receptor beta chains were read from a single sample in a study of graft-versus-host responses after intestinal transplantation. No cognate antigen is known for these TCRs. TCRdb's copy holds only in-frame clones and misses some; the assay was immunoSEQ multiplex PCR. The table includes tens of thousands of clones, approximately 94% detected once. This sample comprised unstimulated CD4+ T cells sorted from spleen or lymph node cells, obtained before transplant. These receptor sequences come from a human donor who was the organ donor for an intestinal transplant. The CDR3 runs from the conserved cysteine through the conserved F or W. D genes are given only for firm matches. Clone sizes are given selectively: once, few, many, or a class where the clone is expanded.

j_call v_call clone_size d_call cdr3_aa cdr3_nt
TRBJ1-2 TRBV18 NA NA CASSQDGKATGYTF TGTGCCAGCTCACAGGACGGGAAAGCGACTGGCTACACCTTC
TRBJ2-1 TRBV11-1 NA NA CASSLAVLGEQFF TGTGCCAGCAGCTTAGCGGTACTCGGAGAGCAGTTCTTC
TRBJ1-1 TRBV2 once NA CASCARVGMLNTEAFF TGTGCCAGCTGTGCCAGGGTCGGTATGCTGAACACTGAAGCTTTCTTT
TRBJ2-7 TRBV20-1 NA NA CSMYKDQEQYF TGCAGCATGTACAAGGATCAGGAGCAGTACTTC
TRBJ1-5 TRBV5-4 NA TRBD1 CASSQEAGGPPWPQHF TGTGCCAGCAGCCAAGAGGCAGGGGGCCCCCCCTGGCCCCAGCATTTT
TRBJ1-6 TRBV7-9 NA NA CASSLRQRDNSPLHF TGTGCCAGCAGCTTACGCCAGCGGGATAATTCACCCCTCCACTTT
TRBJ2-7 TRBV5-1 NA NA CASSVGAYEQYF TGCGCCAGCAGCGTCGGAGCCTACGAGCAGTACTTC
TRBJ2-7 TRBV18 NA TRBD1 CASSMPLGQGVEQYF TGTGCCAGCTCAATGCCCTTAGGACAGGGGGTCGAGCAGTACTTC
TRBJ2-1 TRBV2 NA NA CASSLTTGAYNEQFF TGTGCCAGCAGCCTTACGACTGGGGCCTACAATGAGCAGTTCTTC
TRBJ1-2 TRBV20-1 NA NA CSAPVEGLF TGCAGTGCCCCCGTGGAGGGTCTCTTC
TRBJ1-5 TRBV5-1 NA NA CASSLVSGDNQPQHF TGCGCCAGCAGCTTGGTGTCAGGGGACAATCAGCCCCAGCATTTT
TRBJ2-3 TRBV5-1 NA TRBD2 CASRSSGVSTDTQYF TGCGCCAGCAGAAGTAGCGGGGTTAGCACAGATACGCAGTATTTT
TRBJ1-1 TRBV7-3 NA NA CASSLSENTEAFF TGTGCCAGCAGCTTATCCGAGAACACTGAAGCTTTCTTT
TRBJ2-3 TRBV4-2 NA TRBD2 CASSQRTSGGADTQYF TGTGCCAGCAGCCAACGAACTAGCGGGGGGGCAGATACGCAGTATTTT
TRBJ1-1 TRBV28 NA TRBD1 CASSFWTGAMNTEAFF TGTGCCAGCAGTTTCTGGACAGGGGCCATGAACACTGAAGCTTTCTTT
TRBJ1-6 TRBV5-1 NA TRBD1 CASSLADRDSPLHF TGCGCCAGCAGCTTGGCCGACAGGGATTCACCCCTCCACTTT
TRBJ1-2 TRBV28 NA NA CASSPSYGYTF TGTGCCAGCAGTCCGTCCTATGGCTACACCTTC
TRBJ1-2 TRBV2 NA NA CASSEEGETYGYTF TGTGCCAGCAGTGAAGAAGGGGAGACCTATGGCTACACCTTC
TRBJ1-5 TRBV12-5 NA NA CASGLVPGGVAQHF TGTGCTAGTGGTTTGGTACCGGGAGGGGTAGCCCAGCATTTT
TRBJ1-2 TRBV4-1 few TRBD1 CASSPGVTGAIYGYTF TGCGCCAGCAGCCCAGGGGTAACAGGGGCAATCTATGGCTACACCTTC
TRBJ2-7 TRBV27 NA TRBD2 CASSLYPSGGNYEQYF TGTGCCAGCAGTTTATACCCTAGCGGGGGGAACTACGAGCAGTACTTC
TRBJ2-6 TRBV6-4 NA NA CASSPMTLTSGANVLTF TGTGCCAGCAGCCCGATGACACTAACCTCTGGGGCCAACGTCCTGACTTTC